This note documents a single T cell receptor beta chain sequence. The sample belongs to a study of blood T cell repertoires in COVID-19. The wider study: T cells, B-cell-depleted T cells, or PBMCs supplied cDNA or gDNA.

In the study's own analysis: Estimation of nucleated cell counts relied on the amplification of reference gene primers. Some clones are missing from TCRdb's copy, which holds only in-frame ones; the method was immunoSEQ multiplex PCR. The V and J calls and clone size are taken from that table; D and trimming were inferred from the DNA. The table includes some 110,000 clones, more than 60% detected once. The CDR3 is 18 amino acids. Deletions cut 3 bases from V and 5 bases from J, with 22 bases between. The germline V gene has CDR1 MNHEY and CDR2 SMNVEV (reference sequence). The rearrangement uses TRBV27 and TRBJ2-2; D is perhaps TRBD2 (7 bases). The TCR comes from a man aged 65-85 years with acute or convalescent COVID-19. Sequencing used peripheral blood. CDR3 DNA sequence: TGTGCCAGCAGTTTCCTCGCCGGGGGGCGAGGGGGGACCGGGGAGCTGTTTTTT. The encoded protein is CASSFLAGGRGGTGELFF.